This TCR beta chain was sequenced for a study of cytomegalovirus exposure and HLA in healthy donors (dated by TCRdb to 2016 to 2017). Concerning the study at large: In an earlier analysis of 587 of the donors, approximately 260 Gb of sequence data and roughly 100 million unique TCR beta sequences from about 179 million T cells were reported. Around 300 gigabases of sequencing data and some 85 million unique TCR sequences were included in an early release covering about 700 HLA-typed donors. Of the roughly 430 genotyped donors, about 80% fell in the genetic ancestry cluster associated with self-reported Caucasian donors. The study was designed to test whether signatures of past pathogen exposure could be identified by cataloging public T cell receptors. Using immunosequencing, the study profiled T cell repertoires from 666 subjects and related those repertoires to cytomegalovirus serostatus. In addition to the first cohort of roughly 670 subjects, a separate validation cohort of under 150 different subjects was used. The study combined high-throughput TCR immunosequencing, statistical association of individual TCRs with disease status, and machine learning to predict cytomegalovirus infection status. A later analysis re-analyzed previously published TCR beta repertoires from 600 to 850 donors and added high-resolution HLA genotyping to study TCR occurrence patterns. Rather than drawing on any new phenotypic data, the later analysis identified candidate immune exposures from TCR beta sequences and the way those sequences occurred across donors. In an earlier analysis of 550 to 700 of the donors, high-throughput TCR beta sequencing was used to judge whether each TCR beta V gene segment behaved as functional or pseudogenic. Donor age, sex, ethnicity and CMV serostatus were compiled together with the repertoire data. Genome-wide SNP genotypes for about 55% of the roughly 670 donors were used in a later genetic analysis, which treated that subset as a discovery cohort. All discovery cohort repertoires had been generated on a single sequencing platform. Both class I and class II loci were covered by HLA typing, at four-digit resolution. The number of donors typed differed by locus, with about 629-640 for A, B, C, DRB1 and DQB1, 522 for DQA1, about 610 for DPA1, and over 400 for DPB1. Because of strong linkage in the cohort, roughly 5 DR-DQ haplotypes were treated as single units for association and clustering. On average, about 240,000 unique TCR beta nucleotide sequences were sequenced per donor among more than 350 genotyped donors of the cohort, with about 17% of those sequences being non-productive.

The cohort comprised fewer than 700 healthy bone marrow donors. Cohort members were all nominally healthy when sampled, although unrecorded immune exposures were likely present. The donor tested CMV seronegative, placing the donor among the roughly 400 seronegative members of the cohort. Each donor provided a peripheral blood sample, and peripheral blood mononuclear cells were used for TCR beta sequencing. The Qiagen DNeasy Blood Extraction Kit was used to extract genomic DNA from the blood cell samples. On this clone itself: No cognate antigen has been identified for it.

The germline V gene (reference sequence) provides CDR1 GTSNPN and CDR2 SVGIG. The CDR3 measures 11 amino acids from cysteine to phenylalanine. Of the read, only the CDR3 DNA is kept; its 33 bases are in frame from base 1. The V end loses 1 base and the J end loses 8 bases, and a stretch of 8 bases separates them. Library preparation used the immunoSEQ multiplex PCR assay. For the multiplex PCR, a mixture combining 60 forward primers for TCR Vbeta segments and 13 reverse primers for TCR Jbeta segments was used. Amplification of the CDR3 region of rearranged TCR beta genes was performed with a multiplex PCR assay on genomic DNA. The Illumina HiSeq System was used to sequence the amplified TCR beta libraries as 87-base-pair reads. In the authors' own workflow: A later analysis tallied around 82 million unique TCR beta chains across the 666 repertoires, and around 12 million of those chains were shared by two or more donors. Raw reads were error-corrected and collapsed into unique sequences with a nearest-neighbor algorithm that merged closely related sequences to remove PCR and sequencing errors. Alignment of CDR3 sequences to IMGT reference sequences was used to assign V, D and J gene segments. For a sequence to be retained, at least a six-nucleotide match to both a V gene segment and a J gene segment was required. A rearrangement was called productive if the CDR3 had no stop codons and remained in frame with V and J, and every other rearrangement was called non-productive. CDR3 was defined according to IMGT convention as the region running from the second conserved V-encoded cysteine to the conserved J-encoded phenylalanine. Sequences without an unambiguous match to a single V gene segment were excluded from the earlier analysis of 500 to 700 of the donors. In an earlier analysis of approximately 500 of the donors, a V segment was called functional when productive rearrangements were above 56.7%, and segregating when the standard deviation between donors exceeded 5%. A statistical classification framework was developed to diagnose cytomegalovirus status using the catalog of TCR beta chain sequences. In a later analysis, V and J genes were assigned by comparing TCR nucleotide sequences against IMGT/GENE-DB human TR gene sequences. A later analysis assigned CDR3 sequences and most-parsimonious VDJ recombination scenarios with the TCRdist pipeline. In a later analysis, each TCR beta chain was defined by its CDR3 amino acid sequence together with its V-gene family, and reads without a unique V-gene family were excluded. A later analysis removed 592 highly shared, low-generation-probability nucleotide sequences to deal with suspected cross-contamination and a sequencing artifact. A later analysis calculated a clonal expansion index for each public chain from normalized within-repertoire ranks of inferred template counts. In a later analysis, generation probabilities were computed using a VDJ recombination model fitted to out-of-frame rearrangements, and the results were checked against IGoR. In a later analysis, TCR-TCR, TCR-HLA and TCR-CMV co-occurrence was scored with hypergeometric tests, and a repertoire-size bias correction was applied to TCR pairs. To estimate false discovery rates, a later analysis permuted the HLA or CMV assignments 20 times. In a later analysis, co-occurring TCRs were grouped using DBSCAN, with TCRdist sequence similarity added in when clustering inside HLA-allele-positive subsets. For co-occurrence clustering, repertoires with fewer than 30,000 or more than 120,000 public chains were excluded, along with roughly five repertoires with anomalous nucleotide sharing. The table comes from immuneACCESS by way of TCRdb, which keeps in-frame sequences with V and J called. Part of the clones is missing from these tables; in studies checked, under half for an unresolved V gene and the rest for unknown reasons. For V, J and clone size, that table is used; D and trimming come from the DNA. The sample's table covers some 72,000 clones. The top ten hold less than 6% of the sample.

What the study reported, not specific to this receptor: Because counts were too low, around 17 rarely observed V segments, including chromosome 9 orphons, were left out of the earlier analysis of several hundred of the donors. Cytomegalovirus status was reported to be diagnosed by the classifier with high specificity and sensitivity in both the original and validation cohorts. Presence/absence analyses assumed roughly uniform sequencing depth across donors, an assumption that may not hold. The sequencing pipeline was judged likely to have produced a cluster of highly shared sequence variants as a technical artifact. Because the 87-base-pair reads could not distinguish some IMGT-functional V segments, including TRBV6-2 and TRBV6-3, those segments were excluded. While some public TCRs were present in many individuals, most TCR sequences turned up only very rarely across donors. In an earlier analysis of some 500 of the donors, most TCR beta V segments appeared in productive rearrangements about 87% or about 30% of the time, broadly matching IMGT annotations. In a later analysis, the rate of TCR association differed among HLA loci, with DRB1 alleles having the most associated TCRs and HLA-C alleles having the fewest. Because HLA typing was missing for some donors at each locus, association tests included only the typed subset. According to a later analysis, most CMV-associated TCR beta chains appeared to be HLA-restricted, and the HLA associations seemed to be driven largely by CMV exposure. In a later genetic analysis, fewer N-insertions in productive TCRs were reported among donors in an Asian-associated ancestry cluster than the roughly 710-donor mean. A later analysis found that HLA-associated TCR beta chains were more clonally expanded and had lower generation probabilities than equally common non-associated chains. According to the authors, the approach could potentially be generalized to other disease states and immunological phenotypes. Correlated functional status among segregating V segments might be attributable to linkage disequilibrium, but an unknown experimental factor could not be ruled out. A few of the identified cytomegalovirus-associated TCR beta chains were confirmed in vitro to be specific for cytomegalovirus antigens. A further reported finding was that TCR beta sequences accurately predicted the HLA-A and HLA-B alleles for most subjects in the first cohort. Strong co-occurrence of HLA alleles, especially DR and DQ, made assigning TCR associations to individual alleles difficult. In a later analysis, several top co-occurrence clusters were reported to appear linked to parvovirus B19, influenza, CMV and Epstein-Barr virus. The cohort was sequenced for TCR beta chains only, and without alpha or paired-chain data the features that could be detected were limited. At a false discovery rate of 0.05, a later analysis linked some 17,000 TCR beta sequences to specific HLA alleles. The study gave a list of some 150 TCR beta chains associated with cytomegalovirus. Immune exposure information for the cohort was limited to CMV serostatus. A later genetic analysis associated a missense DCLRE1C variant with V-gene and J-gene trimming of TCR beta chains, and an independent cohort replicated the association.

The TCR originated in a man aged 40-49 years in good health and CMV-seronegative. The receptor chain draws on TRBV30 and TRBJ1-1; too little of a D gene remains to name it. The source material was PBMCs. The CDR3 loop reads CAWSEAREAFF. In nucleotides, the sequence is TGTGCCTGGAGTGAGGCCAGGGAAGCTTTCTTT.